This T cell receptor beta chain was found in a study of Graves' ophthalmopathy and Graves' hyperthyroidism. Germline V gene lookup returns CDR1 SGHTA and CDR2 FQGTGA. The CDR3 spans 14 residues. The V gene end was trimmed by 6 bases and the J gene end by 4 bases; junction bases not matched to a gene: 7. This clonotype was detected many times. RNA served as the template for amplifying TCR beta CDR3 regions. HTBI-primed first-round RT-PCR preceded second-round multiplex PCR. TCRdb re-analysed the multiplex PCR reads in MiXCR, keeping a single row per CDR3 protein. Here the sample spans roughly 1.1 million distinct CDR3 sequences, around a third being singletons.

This rearrangement joins TRBV7-3 to TRBJ1-1; 8 positions agree with TRBD1. Input material: peripheral blood or thyroid tissue (not recorded which). The source of this sequence is an adult man with Graves' hyperthyroidism. In nucleotides, the CDR3 is TGTGCCAGCAGGCCGGACAGGGAAAGCACTGAAGCTTTCTTT. Protein: CASRPDRESTEAFF.